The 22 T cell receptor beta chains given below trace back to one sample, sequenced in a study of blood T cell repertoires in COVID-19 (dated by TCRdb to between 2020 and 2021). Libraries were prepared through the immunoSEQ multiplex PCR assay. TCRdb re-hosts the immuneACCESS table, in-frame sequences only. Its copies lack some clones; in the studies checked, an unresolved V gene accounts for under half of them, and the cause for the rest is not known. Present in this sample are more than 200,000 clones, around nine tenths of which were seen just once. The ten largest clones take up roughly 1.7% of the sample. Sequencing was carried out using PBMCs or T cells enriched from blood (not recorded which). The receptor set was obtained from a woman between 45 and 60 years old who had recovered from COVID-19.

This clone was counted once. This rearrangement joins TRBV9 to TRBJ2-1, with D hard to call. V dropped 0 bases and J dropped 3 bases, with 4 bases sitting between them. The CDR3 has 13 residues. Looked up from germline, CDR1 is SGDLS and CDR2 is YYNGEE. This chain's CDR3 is CASSVDSYNEQFF. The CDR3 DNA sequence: TGTGCCAGCAGCGTAGACAGCTACAATGAGCAGTTCTTC.

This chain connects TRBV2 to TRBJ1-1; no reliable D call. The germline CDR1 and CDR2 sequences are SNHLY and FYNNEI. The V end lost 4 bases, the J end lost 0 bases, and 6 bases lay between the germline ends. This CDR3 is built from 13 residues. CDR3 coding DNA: TGTGCCAGCAGTGCATTTTTGAACACTGAAGCTTTCTTT. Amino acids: CASSAFLNTEAFF.

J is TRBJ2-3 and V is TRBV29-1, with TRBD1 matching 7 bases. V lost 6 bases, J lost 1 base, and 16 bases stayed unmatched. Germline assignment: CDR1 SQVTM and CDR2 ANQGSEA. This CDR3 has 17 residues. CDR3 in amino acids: CSVTGTDAGSGTDTQYF. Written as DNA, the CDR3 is TGCAGCGTAACCGGGACAGATGCAGGTAGCGGCACAGATACGCAGTATTTT.

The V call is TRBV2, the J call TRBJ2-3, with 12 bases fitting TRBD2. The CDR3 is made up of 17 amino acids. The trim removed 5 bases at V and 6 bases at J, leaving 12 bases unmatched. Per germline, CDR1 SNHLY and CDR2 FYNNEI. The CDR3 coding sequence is TGTGCCAGCAGTACACTAGCGGGAGGCTCCCCCGGGGATACGCAGTATTTT. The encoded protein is CASSTLAGGSPGDTQYF.

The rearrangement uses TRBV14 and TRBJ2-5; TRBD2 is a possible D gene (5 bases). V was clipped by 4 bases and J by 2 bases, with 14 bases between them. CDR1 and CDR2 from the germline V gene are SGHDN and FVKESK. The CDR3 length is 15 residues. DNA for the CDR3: TGTGCCAGCAGCCGAATCCACGGACTGCAAGAGACCCAGTACTTC. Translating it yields CASSRIHGLQETQYF. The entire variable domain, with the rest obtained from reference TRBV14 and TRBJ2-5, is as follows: EAGVTQFPSHSVIEKGQTVTLRCDPISGHDNLYWYRRVMGKEIKFLLHFVKESKQDESGMPNNRFLAERTGGTYSTLKVQPAELEDSGVYFCASSRIHGLQETQYFGPGTRLLVL.

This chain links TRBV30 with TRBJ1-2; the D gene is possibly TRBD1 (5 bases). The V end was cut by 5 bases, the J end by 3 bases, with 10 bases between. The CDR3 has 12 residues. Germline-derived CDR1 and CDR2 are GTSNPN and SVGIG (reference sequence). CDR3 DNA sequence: TGTGCCTGGGACGACAGCCACTATGGCTACACCTTC. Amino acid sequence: CAWDDSHYGYTF.

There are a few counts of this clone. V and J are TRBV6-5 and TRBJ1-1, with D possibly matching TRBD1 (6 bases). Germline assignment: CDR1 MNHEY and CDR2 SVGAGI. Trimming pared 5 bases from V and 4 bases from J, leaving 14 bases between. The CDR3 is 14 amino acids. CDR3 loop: CASSRQAPGTEAFF. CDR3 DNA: TGTGCCAGCAGTCGACAGGCCCCTGGCACTGAAGCTTTCTTT.

CDR3 loop: CASREALLEEQFF. Here the CDR3 DNA reads TGTGCCAGCAGGGAGGCCCTCCTGGAGGAGCAGTTCTTC. The V call is TRBV6-5, the J call TRBJ2-1, with a weak D call TRBD2 (5 bases). Trimming left V 6 bases short and J 10 bases short, with 16 bases between. CDR3 length equals 13 residues. Germline CDR1 and CDR2: MNHEY and SVGAGI.

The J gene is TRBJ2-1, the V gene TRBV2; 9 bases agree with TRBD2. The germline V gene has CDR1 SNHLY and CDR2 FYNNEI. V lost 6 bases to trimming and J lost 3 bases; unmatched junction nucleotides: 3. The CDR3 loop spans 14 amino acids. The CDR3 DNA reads TGTGCCAGCAGACGACTAGCGGTCTACAATGAGCAGTTCTTC. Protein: CASRRLAVYNEQFF.

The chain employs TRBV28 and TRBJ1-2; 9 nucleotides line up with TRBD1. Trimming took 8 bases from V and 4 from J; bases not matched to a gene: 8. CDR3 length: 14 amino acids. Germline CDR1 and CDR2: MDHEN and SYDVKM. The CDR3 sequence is CASVTGTGTYGYTF. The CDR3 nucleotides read TGTGCCAGCGTAACCGGGACAGGGACCTATGGCTACACCTTC.

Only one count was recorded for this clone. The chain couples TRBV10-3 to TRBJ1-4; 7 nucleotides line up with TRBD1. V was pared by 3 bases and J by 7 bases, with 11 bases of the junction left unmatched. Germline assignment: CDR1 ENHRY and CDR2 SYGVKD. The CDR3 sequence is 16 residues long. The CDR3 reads CAISDPGQTLGEKLFF. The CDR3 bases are TGTGCCATCAGTGACCCGGGACAGACCCTAGGTGAAAAACTGTTTTTT.

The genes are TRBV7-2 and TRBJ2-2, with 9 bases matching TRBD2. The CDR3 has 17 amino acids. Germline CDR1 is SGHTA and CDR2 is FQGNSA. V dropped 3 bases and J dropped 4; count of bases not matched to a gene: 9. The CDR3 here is CASSFTGTSHGTGELFF. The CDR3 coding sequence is TGTGCCAGCAGCTTTACCGGGACTAGCCATGGCACCGGGGAGCTGTTTTTT.

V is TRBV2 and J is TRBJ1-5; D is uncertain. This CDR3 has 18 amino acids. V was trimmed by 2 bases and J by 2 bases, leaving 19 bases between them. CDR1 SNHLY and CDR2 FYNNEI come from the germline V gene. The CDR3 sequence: CASSESGSLRRGNQPQHF. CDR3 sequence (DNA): TGTGCCAGCAGTGAATCTGGCAGTTTACGCCGTGGCAATCAGCCCCAGCATTTT.

The DNA for the CDR3 is TGTGCCAGCAGTTTAGCGGGAAACACTGAAGCTTTCTTT. Translated, it gives CASSLAGNTEAFF. This sequence joins TRBV27 and TRBJ1-1; D gene unclear. This CDR3 comprises 13 residues. V was shortened by 2 bases and J by 2 bases, with 6 bases between the two germline ends. The V gene's germline CDR1 is MNHEY and CDR2 SMNVEV (reference sequence).

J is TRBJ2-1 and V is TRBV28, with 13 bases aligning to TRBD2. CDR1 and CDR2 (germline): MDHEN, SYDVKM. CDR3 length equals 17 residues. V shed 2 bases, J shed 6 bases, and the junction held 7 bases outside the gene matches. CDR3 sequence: CASSLMRTSGRGNEQFF. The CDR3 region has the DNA TGTGCCAGCAGTTTAATGAGGACTAGCGGGAGAGGCAATGAGCAGTTCTTC.

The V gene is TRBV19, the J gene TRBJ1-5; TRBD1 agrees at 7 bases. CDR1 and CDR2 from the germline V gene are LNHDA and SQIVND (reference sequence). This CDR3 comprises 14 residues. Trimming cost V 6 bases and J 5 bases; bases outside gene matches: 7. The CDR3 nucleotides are TGTGCCAGTAGATCCCAGGGGGAGGATCAGCCCCAGCATTTT. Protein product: CASRSQGEDQPQHF.

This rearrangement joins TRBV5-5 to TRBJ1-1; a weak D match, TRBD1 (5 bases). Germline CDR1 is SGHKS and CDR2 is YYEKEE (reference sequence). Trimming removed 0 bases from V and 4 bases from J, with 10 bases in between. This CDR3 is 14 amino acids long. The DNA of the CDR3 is TGTGCCAGCAGCTTGGTTTCCGGGGGCACTGAAGCTTTCTTT. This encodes CASSLVSGGTEAFF.

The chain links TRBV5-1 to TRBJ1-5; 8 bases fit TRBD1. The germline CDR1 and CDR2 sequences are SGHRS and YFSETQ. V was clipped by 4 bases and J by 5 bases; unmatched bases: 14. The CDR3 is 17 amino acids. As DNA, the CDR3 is TGCGCCAGCAGCCCTGGACAGGGTAGTTTGAGGGATCAGCCCCAGCATTTT. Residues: CASSPGQGSLRDQPQHF.

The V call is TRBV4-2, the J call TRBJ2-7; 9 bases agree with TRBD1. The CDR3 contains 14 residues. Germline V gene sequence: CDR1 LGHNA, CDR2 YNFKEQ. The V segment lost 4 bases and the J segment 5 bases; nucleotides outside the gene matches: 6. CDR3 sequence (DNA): TGTGCCAGCAGCCCCCGGGACAGGGTCAACGAGCAGTACTTC. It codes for CASSPRDRVNEQYF.

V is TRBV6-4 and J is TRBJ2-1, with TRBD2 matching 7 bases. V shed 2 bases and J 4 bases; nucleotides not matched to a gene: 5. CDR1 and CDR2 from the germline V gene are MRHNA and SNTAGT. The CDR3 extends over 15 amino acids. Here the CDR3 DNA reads TGTGCCAGCAGTGACCTGCGGGGAGGGTACAATGAGCAGTTCTTC. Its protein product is CASSDLRGGYNEQFF.

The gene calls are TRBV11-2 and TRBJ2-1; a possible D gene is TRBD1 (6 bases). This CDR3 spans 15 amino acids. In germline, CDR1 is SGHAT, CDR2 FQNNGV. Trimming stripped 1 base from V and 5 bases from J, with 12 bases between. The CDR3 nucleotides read TGTGCCAGCAGCTTAGGGGCAGGGGTGAACAATGAGCAGTTCTTC. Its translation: CASSLGAGVNNEQFF.

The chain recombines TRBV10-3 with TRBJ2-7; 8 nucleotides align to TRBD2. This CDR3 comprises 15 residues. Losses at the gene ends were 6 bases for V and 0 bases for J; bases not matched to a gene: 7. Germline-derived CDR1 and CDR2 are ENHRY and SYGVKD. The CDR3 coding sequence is TGTGCCATCAGGTATAGCGGGACGAGCTCCTACGAGCAGTACTTC. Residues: CAIRYSGTSSYEQYF.